The clone carrying this T cell receptor beta chain was seen a handful of times. Noted time point: persistent/refractory GD, antithyroid drugs over 5 years with positive TRAb. From RNA extracted from PBMCs, the TCR library was made. The sample originates from a study of regulatory T cells in long-lasting Graves disease. Study details: Treatment with antithyroid drugs for over 5 years, together with positive TSH receptor antibodies, meant persistent Graves' disease.

Sequencing libraries for TCR beta were prepared with iRepertoire HTBI primers and Arm-PCR of CDR3 regions. TCRdb recomputed calls from the multiplex PCR reads with MiXCR, one row per CDR3 protein. The profile shows a few hundred thousand distinct CDR3 sequences, approximately 25% of them singletons. CDR1 is SEHNR, CDR2 FQNEAQ, per germline (reference sequence). CDR3 size: 16 residues. V was shortened by 5 bases and J by 0 bases, with 17 bases between the two germline ends. The starting material was peripheral blood mononuclear cells (PBMCs), obtained when the disease was refractory, from a patient treated with antithyroid drugs. This clonotype was obtained from a woman in her thirties or forties with Graves disease. V and J are TRBV7-9 and TRBJ2-7; no firm D call. CDR3 nucleotide sequence: TGTGCCAGCAGCACTGGCTCAGGTGTAAGCTCCTACGAGCAGTACTTC. This codes for CASSTGSGVSSYEQYF.